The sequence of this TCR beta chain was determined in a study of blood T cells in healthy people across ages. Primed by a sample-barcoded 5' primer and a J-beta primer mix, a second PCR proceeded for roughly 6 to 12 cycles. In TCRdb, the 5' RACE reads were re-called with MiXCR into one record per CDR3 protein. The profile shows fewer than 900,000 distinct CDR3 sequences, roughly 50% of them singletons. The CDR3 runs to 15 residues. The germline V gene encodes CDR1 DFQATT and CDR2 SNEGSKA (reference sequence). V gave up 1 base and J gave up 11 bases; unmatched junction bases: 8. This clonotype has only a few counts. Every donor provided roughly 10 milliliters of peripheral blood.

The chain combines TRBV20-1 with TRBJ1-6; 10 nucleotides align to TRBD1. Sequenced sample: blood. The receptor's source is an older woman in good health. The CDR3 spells CSARVQTGGETPLHF. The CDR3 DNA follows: TGCAGTGCTAGAGTCCAGACAGGGGGCGAGACACCCCTCCACTTT.